This entry concerns a single T cell receptor (beta chain). The antigen is not known. TCRdb's copy holds only in-frame clones and misses some; the assay was immunoSEQ multiplex PCR. Seen here are just under 30,000 clones, about 70% observed once, and the top ten hold about 17%. This entry comes from a study of CD4 T cells in relation to SARS-CoV-2 and coronaviruses. Before the COVID-19 pandemic, during about 2011-2018, CD4+ T cells were taken from unexposed donors. The cells were cultured for around ten days before CD4+ T cells were isolated. The CDR3 covers 11 residues. Germline loops: CDR1 SQVTM, CDR2 ANQGSEA. The V segment lost 5 bases and the J segment 6 bases; nucleotides outside the gene matches: 4. Study results and limitations: This crossreactivity analysis covered spike protein alone, no other viral proteins.

Sequenced input: CD4+ T cells from PBMCs, cultured in vitro. This receptor was taken from a human donor in good health. V is TRBV29-1 and J is TRBJ2-7; 7 bases match TRBD1. CDR3 coding DNA: TGCAGCGTTCAAGGGGGCGGCGAGCAGTACTTC. Encoded protein: CSVQGGGEQYF.